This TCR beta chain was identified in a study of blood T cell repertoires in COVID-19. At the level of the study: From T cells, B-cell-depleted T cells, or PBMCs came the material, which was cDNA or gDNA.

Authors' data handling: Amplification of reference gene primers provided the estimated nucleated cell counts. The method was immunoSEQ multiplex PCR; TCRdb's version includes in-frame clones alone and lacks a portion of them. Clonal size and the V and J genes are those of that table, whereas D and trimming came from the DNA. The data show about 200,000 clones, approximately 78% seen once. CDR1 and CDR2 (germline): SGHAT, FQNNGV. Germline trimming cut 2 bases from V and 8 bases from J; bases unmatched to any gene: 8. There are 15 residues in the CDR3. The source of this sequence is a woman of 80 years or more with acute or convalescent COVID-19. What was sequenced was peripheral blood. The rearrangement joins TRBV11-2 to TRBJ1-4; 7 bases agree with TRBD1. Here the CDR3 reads CASSLSTGEYEKLFF. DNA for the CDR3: TGTGCCAGCAGCTTAAGTACAGGGGAATACGAAAAACTGTTTTTT.